Presented here are 23 T cell receptor beta chains from one specimen sequenced in a study of cytomegalovirus exposure and HLA in healthy donors. Researchers ran the PCR with 60 Vbeta and 13 Jbeta primers. Assay: immunoSEQ multiplex PCR; the TCRdb copy retains only in-frame clones and omits some. Of some 190,000 clones listed, approximately 9.5% were seen once; the top ten hold approximately 1.5%. Source material: PBMCs. The receptors derive from a woman younger than 45 in good health and CMV-seropositive.

V gene TRBV30 combines with J gene TRBJ1-6; D gene unclear. Germline CDR1 reads GTSNPN; CDR2 reads SVGIG (reference sequence). There are 17 residues in the CDR3. The V gene lost 0 bases and the J gene lost 8 bases, with 20 bases spanning the gap. This CDR3 reads CAWSVQPGRKADSPLHF. CDR3 DNA sequence: TGTGCCTGGAGTGTACAACCGGGGAGGAAGGCTGATTCACCCCTCCACTTT.

This clone was seen only a few times. The chain has TRBV6-1 and TRBJ2-1; 8 bases are a match to TRBD2. The CDR3 loop spans 16 amino acids. Per germline, CDR1 MNHNS and CDR2 SASEGT. V was clipped by 1 base and J by 0 bases; unmatched bases: 2. As DNA, the CDR3 is TGTGCCAGCAGTGAAGTGAGCGGGGGCTCCTACAATGAGCAGTTCTTC. This codes for CASSEVSGGSYNEQFF.

This clone has just a few counts. V usage is TRBV5-1 and J usage is TRBJ1-1, with D possibly being TRBD1 (5 bases). The CDR3 spans 14 residues. The V and J ends lost 0 bases and 6 bases respectively, with 12 bases between them. Germline CDR1 and CDR2: SGHRS and YFSETQ. The CDR3 region has the DNA TGCGCCAGCAGCTTGGACTCGACGGGGGCTGAAGCTTTCTTT. Translation gives CASSLDSTGAEAFF. The full variable domain, its missing parts supplied by reference TRBV5-1 and TRBJ1-1, is KAGVTQTPRYLIKTRGQQVTLSCSPISGHRSVSWYQQTPGQGLQFLFEYFSETQRNKGNFPGRFSGRQFSNSRSEMNVSTLELGDSALYLCASSLDSTGAEAFFGQGTRLTVV.

This clone was seen a handful of times. J is TRBJ2-7 and V is TRBV4-1; a weak D match, TRBD2 (5 bases). V lost 0 bases and J lost 3, with 12 bases in between. This CDR3 spans 15 amino acids. Germline V gene lookup returns CDR1 MGHRA and CDR2 YSYEKL. CDR3 in amino acids: CASSQEVGEFYEQYF. The DNA for the CDR3 is TGCGCCAGCAGCCAAGAAGTTGGGGAGTTCTACGAGCAGTACTTC.

Comment on this clone: One end of the junction varies from germline; a read error may be responsible. Additional DNA sequences in this sample encode the identical CDR3. The gene calls are TRBV2 and TRBJ1-4; 11 bases are a match to TRBD1. The CDR3 totals 13 residues. The germline gives CDR1 SNHLY, CDR2 FYNNEI. This chain's CDR3 is CASSGTGGEKLFF. CDR3 DNA: TGCGCCAGCAGTGGGACAGGGGGAGAAAAACTGTTTTTT.

The rearrangement joins TRBV6-1 to TRBJ1-4; possibly TRBD1 for D (6 bases). Germline V lookup: CDR1 MNHNS, CDR2 SASEGT. There are 14 residues in the CDR3. V was clipped by 6 bases and J by 6 bases, with 14 bases between them. The DNA of the CDR3 is TGTGCCAGCAGCGGTCCGGGACACCATGAAAAACTGTTTTTT. Translated, it gives CASSGPGHHEKLFF.

This rearrangement joins TRBV6-1 to TRBJ2-1, with 8 positions matching TRBD2. Trimming cost V 4 bases and J 7 bases; bases outside gene matches: 9. The CDR3 extends over 15 amino acids. Germline CDR1 and CDR2: MNHNS and SASEGT. In nucleotides, the CDR3 is TGTGCCAGCAGTGGTACGGGAGGGGCCTTGAATGAGCAGTTCTTC. Residues: CASSGTGGALNEQFF.

This clone was picked up a small number of times. The gene calls are TRBV7-2 and TRBJ1-4; TRBD1 matches at 7 bases. The CDR3 covers 15 residues. The germline gives CDR1 SGHTA, CDR2 FQGNSA. Trimming cost V 5 bases and J 3 bases; bases outside gene matches: 6. The CDR3 loop reads CASSLQGFPNEKLFF. The CDR3 bases are TGTGCCAGCAGCCTACAGGGGTTCCCTAATGAAAAACTGTTTTTT.

This clone was counted only a few times. The chain employs TRBV5-1 and TRBJ2-2; D possibly corresponds to TRBD1 (5 bases). Germline CDR1 and CDR2: SGHRS and YFSETQ. Deletions cut 1 base from V and 1 base from J, with 5 bases between. CDR3 size: 14 residues. The CDR3 reads CASSLQGNTGELFF. CDR3 DNA sequence: TGCGCCAGCAGCTTGCAGGGGAACACCGGGGAGCTGTTTTTT.

This chain links TRBV5-6 with TRBJ2-5; 10 bases align to TRBD1. Germline trimming cut 2 bases from V and 4 bases from J; bases unmatched to any gene: 5. This CDR3 comprises 15 residues. CDR1 is SGHDT and CDR2 is YYEEEE in the germline V gene. The CDR3 protein is CASSLPTGGAETQYF. The CDR3 nucleotides read TGTGCCAGCAGCTTACCGACAGGGGGCGCAGAGACCCAGTACTTC.

This clone was recorded a few times. V is TRBV9 and J is TRBJ1-2; no definite D call. Looked up from germline, CDR1 is SGDLS and CDR2 is YYNGEE. Trimming took off 0 bases at V and 4 bases at J, with 10 bases between the two ends. This CDR3 spans 14 amino acids. The CDR3 nucleotides are TGTGCCAGCAGCGTAGGGCTTATCAGCTATGGCTACACCTTC. This gives the protein CASSVGLISYGYTF.

This clone was counted between two and nine times. This chain uses TRBV2 with TRBJ2-1, with a possible D match to TRBD1 (5 bases). V lost 6 bases and J 10 bases, leaving 19 bases between the germline ends. Germline V gene lookup returns CDR1 SNHLY and CDR2 FYNNEI. This CDR3 has 14 residues. CDR3 residues: CASSLTRGVREQFF. The DNA for the CDR3 is TGTGCCAGCAGCCTAACAAGGGGTGTAAGGGAGCAGTTCTTC.

This clone was seen a handful of times. The V call is TRBV9, the J call TRBJ2-3; unclear D gene. The CDR3 runs 14 residues. Trimming removed 0 bases from V and 2 bases from J, with 7 bases in between. Germline V gene sequence: CDR1 SGDLS, CDR2 YYNGEE. CDR3 sequence reads: CASSVGAHTDTQYF. CDR3 coding DNA: TGTGCCAGCAGCGTAGGGGCCCACACAGATACGCAGTATTTT.

This clone was found a few times. The chain combines TRBV5-1 with TRBJ2-5; a possible D gene is TRBD2 (5 bases). CDR3 length equals 14 residues. Per germline, CDR1 SGHRS and CDR2 YFSETQ. The ends were cut back, 1 base at V and 5 bases at J, with 12 bases in the middle. The CDR3 region is CASSLQLPGETQYF. The CDR3 region has the DNA TGCGCCAGCAGCTTGCAACTACCGGGGGAGACCCAGTACTTC.

The rearrangement uses TRBV5-1 and TRBJ2-5, with 14 bases matching TRBD2. CDR1 and CDR2 from the germline V gene are SGHRS and YFSETQ. This CDR3 spans 18 amino acids. Losses at the gene ends were 2 bases for V and 4 bases for J; bases not matched to a gene: 10. The CDR3, as DNA: TGCGCCAGCAGCTTACGGGGGTCCGGGACTAGCGGGAGAGAGACCCAGTACTTC. It is translated as CASSLRGSGTSGRETQYF.

This clone came up a few times. The chain links TRBV7-9 to TRBJ2-3; D gene unclear. V lost 5 bases, J lost 5 bases, and 8 bases lay in between. The germline CDR1 and CDR2 sequences are SEHNR and FQNEAQ (reference sequence). The CDR3 is 12 residues long. The CDR3 DNA sequence: TGTGCCAGCAGCCCGCTAATAGATACGCAGTATTTT. This encodes CASSPLIDTQYF.

The rearrangement links TRBV7-9 to TRBJ2-1; 7 bases are a match to TRBD2. J gave up 3 bases and V 2 bases, and 7 bases lay outside the gene matches. Germline V gives CDR1 SEHNR, CDR2 FQNEAQ (reference sequence). This CDR3 has 16 residues. CDR3 sequence reads: CASSLRGGRNYNEQFF. The CDR3 DNA follows: TGTGCCAGCAGCTTAAGAGGCGGGAGAAACTACAATGAGCAGTTCTTC.

A few counts support this clone. This sequence joins TRBV10-3 and TRBJ1-1; D is unclear. The CDR3 is made up of 12 amino acids. Germline values: CDR1 ENHRY, CDR2 SYGVKD. V shed 5 bases and J shed 5 bases, with 9 bases lying between them. CDR3 loop: CAISLTRTEAFF. CDR3 bases: TGTGCCATCAGTTTGACTCGGACTGAAGCTTTCTTT.

The chain is built from TRBV2 and TRBJ2-5, with TRBD2 identical over 9 bases. With V trimmed by 10 bases and J by 0 bases, 12 bases remained unmatched. Germline V CDR1 and CDR2: SNHLY, FYNNEI. The CDR3 length is 16 residues. The CDR3 coding sequence is TGTGCCATCATCTTCGCGCGGGAGGGGTACCAAGAGACCCAGTACTTC. Translation: CAIIFAREGYQETQYF.

This clone showed up just a few times. The CDR3 DNA is TGCGCCAGCAGCTTGGGCATAGCGGGAGGGCACAATGAGCAGTTCTTC. Its protein is CASSLGIAGGHNEQFF. This chain links TRBV5-1 with TRBJ2-1, with 11 bases fitting TRBD2. The CDR3 runs 16 residues. The V gene's germline CDR1 is SGHRS and CDR2 YFSETQ. With 0 bases clipped from V and 5 bases from J, the junction kept 4 bases outside the gene matches.

A few counts support this clone. The conserved closing phenylalanine or tryptophan is absent in this CDR3, likely reflecting a read error. The chain carries TRBV5-1 and TRBJ1-1; 8 bases align to TRBD1. The ends lost 4 bases at V and 4 bases at J; junction bases unmatched: 9. This CDR3 is built from 15 residues. Germline loops: CDR1 SGHRS, CDR2 YFSETQ. The CDR3 spells CASSADRVEVTEAFV. CDR3 bases: TGCGCCAGCAGCGCGGACAGGGTGGAGGTCACTGAAGCTTTCGTT.

This clone was seen more than once but under ten times. The chain uses TRBV5-1 and TRBJ2-2; 7 nucleotides align to TRBD2. CDR1 SGHRS and CDR2 YFSETQ come from the germline V gene. V lost 2 bases, J lost 6 bases, and 7 bases stayed unmatched. CDR3 length equals 15 residues. CDR3 DNA: TGCGCCAGCAGCTTCACAGCGGGATGGGCCGGGGAGCTGTTTTTT. Translating it yields CASSFTAGWAGELFF.

This clone came up a few times. The gene calls are TRBV7-3 and TRBJ2-1, with D maybe TRBD2 (7 bases). Deletions cut 8 bases from V and 0 bases from J, with 14 bases between. Germline CDR1 SGHTA, CDR2 FQGTGA. This CDR3 contains 15 residues. CDR3 coding DNA: TGTGCCAGCGGAGGGGGGGGAAGCTCCTACAATGAGCAGTTCTTC. Amino acid sequence: CASGGGGSSYNEQFF.